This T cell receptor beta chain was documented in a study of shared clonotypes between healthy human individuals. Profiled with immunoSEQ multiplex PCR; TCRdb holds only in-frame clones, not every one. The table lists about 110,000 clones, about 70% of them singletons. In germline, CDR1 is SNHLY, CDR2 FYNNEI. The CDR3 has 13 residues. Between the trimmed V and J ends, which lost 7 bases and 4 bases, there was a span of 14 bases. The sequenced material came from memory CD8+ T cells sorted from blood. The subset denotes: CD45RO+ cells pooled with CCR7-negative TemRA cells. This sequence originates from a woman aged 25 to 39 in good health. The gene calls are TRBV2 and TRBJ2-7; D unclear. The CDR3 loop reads CASKVSSEYEQYF. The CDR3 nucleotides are TGTGCCAGCAAAGTCTCCTCGGAGTACGAGCAGTACTTC.